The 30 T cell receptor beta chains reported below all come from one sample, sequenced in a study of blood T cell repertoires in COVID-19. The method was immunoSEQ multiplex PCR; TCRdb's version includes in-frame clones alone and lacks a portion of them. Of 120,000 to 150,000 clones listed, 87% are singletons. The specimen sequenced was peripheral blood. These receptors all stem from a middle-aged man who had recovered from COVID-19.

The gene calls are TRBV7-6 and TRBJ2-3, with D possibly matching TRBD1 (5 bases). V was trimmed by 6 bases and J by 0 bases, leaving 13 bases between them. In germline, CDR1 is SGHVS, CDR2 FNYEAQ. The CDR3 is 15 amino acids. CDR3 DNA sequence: TGTGCCAGCAGATCCAGGGCCGGAAGCACAGATACGCAGTATTTT. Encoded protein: CASRSRAGSTDTQYF.

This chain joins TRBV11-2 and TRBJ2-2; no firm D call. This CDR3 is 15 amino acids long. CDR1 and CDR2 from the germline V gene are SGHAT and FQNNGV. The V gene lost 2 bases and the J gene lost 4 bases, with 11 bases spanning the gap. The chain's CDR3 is CASSLFGDFTGELFF. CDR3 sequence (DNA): TGTGCCAGCAGCTTATTCGGAGACTTCACCGGGGAGCTGTTTTTT.

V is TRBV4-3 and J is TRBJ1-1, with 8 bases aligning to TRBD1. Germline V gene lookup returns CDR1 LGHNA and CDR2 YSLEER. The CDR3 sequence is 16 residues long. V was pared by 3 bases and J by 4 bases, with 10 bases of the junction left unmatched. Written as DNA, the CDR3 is TGCGCCAGCAGCCACTACAGGACAGGGTCGCCCACTGAAGCTTTCTTT. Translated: CASSHYRTGSPTEAFF.

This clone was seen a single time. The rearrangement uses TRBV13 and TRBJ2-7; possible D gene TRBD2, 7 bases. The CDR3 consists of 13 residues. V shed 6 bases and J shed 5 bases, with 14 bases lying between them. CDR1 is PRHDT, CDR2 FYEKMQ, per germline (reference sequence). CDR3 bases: TGTGCCAGCAGAGGGGGGGCCAGAGACGAGCAGTACTTC. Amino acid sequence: CASRGGARDEQYF.

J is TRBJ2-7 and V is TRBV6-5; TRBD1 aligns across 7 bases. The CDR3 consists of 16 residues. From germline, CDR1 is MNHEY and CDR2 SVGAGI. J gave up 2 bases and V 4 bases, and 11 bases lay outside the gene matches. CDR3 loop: CASSFSRDRDTYEQYF. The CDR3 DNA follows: TGTGCCAGCAGTTTCAGCCGGGACAGAGATACCTACGAGCAGTACTTC.

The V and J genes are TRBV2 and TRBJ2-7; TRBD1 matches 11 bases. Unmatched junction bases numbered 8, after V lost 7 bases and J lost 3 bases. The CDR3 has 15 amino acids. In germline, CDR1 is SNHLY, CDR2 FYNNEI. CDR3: CASKRDRGSVYEQYF. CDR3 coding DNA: TGTGCCAGCAAAAGGGACAGGGGGTCGGTCTACGAGCAGTACTTC.

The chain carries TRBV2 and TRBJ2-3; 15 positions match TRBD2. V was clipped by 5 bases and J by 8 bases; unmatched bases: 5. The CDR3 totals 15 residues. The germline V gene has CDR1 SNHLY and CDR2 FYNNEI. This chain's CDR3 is CASSWTSGGVGTQYF. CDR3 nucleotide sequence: TGTGCCAGCAGTTGGACTAGCGGGGGGGTAGGTACGCAGTATTTT.

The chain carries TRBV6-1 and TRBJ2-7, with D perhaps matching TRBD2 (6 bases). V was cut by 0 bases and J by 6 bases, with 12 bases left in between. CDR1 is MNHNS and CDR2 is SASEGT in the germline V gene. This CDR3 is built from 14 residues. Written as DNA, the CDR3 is TGTGCCAGCAGTGAAGCGAGTCTGGGGGGCGAGCAGTACTTC. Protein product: CASSEASLGGEQYF.

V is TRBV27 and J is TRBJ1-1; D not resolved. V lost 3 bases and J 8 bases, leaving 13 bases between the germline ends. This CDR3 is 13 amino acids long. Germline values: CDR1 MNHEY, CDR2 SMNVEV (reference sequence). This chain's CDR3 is CASSFSPVTEAFF. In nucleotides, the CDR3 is TGTGCCAGCAGTTTTAGCCCGGTGACCGAAGCTTTCTTT.

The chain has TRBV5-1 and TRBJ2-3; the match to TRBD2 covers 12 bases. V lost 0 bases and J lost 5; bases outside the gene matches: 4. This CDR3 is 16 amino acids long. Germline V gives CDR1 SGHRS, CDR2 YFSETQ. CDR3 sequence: CASSLGLAGEGDTQYF. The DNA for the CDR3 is TGCGCCAGCAGCTTGGGACTAGCGGGGGAGGGAGATACGCAGTATTTT.

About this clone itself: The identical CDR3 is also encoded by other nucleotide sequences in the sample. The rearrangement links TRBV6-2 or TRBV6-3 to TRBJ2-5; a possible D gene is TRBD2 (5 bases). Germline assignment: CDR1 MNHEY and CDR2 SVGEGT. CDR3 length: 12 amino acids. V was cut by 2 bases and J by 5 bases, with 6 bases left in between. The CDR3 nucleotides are TGTGCCAGCAGTTACAGGGAGGAGACCCAGTACTTC. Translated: CASSYREETQYF.

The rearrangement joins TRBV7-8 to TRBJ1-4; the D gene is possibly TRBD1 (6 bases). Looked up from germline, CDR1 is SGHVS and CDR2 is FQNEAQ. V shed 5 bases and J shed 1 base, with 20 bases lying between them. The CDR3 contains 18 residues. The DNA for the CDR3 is TGTGCCAGCAGCCCATTAGGGGGATCAATGGGAACTAATGAAAAACTGTTTTTT. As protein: CASSPLGGSMGTNEKLFF.

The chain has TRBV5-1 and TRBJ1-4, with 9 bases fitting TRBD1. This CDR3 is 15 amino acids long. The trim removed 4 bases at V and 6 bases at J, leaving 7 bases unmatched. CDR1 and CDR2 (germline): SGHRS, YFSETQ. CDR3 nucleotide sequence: TGCGCCAGCAGCCTGACAGGGGGAAAGGATGAAAAACTGTTTTTT. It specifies CASSLTGGKDEKLFF. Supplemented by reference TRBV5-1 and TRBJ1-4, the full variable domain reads KAGVTQTPRYLIKTRGQQVTLSCSPISGHRSVSWYQQTPGQGLQFLFEYFSETQRNKGNFPGRFSGRQFSNSRSEMNVSTLELGDSALYLCASSLTGGKDEKLFFGSGTQLSVL.

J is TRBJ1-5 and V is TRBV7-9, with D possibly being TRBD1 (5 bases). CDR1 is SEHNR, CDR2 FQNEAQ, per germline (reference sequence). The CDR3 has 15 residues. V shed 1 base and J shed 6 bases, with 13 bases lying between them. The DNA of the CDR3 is TGTGCCAGCAGCTTAGAGGGGCAGGCTAGTCAGCCCCAGCATTTT. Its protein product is CASSLEGQASQPQHF.

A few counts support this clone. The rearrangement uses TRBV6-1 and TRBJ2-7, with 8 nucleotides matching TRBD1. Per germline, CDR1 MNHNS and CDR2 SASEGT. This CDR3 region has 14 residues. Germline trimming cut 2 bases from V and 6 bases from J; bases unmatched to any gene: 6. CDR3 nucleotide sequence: TGTGCCAGCAGTGAAAACAGGGGGTATGGCGAGCAGTACTTC. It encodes CASSENRGYGEQYF.

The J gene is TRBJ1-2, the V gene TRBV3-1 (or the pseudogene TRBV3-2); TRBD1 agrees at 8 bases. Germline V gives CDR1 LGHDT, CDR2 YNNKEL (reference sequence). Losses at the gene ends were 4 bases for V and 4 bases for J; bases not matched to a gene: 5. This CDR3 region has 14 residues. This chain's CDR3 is CASSLGQGGYGYTF. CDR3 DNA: TGTGCCAGCAGCCTTGGACAGGGAGGCTATGGCTACACCTTC.

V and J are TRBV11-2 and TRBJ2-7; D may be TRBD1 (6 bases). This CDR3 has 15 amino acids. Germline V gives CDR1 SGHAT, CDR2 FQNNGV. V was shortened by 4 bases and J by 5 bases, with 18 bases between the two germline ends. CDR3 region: CASSSPGRGSDEQYF. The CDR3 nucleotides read TGTGCCAGCAGCTCCCCGGGCAGGGGTAGCGACGAGCAGTACTTC.

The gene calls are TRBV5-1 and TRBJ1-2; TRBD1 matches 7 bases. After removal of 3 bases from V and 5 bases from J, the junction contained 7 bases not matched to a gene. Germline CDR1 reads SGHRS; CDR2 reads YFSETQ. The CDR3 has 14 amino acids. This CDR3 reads CASSSQGVGYGYTF. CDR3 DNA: TGCGCCAGCAGCTCCCAGGGGGTCGGGTATGGCTACACCTTC.

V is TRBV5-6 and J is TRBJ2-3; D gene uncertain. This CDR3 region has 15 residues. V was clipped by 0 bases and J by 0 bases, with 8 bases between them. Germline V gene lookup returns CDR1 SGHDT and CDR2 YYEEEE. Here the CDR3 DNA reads TGTGCCAGCAGCTTGGTAACAGAAAGCACAGATACGCAGTATTTT. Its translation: CASSLVTESTDTQYF.

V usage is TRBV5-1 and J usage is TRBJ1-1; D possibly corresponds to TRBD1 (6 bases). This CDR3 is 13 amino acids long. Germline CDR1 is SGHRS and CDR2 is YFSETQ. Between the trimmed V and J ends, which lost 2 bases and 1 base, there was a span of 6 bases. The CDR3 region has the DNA TGCGCCAGCAGCTTACAGGGGAACACTGAAGCTTTCTTT. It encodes CASSLQGNTEAFF.

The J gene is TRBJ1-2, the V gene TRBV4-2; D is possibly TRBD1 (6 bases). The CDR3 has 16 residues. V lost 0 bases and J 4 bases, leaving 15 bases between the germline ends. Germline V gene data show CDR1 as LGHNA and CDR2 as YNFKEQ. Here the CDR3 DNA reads TGTGCCAGCAGCCAAGACCAACAGGGTGTACTCTATGGCTACACCTTC. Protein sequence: CASSQDQQGVLYGYTF.

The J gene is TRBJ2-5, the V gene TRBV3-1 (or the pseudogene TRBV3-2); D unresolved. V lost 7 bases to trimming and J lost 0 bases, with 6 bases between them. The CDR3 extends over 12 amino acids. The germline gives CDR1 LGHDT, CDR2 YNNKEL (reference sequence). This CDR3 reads CASTGYQETQYF. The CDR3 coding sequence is TGTGCCAGCACCGGGTACCAAGAGACCCAGTACTTC.

The CDR3 DNA follows: TGTGCCACCAGCGGCCGGGACAGAGGGAATTCACCCCTCCACTTT. Residues: CATSGRDRGNSPLHF. The chain recombines TRBV15 with TRBJ1-6, with 7 bases lining up with TRBD1. The CDR3 runs 15 residues. Germline loops: CDR1 LNHNV, CDR2 YYDKDF (reference sequence). Trimming removed 5 bases from V and 7 bases from J; junction bases left unmatched: 8.

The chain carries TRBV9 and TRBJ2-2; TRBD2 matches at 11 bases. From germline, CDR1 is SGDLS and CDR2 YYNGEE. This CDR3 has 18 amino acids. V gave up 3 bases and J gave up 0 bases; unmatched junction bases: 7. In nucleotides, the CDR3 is TGTGCCAGCAGCGCCCGACTAGCGGGGACCACGAACACCGGGGAGCTGTTTTTT. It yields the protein CASSARLAGTTNTGELFF. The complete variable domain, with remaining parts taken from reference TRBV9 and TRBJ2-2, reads DSGVTQTPKHLITATGQRVTLRCSPRSGDLSVYWYQQSLDQGLQFLIQYYNGEERAKGNILERFSAQQFPDLHSELNLSSLELGDSALYFCASSARLAGTTNTGELFFGEGSRLTVL.

This CDR3 is CASSVLGQGNEKLFF. CDR3 DNA sequence: TGTGCCAGCAGCGTATTGGGACAGGGGAATGAAAAACTGTTTTTT. This chain joins TRBV9 and TRBJ1-4; 10 bases match TRBD1. Trimming removed 1 base from V and 5 bases from J; junction bases left unmatched: 2. The CDR3 runs 15 residues. Germline assignment: CDR1 SGDLS and CDR2 YYNGEE.

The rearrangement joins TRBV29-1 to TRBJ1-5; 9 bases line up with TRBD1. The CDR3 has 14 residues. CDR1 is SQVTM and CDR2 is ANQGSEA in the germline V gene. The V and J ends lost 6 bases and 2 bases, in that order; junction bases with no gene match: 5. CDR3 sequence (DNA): TGCAGCGTGGCACAGGGGGCCGGCAATCAGCCCCAGCATTTT. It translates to CSVAQGAGNQPQHF.

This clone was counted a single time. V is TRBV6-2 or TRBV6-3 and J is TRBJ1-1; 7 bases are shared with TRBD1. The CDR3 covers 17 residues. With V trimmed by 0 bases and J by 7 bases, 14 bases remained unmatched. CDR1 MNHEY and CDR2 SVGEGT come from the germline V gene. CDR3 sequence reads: CASSYSRVMQGVNEAFF. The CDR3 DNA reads TGTGCCAGCAGTTACTCGAGGGTAATGCAGGGGGTCAATGAAGCTTTCTTT.

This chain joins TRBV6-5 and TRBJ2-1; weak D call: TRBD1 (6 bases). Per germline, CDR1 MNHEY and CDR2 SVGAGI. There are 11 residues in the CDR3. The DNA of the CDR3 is TGTGTCCGAGGGGGAGTCAATGAGCAGTTCTTC. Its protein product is CVRGGVNEQFF.

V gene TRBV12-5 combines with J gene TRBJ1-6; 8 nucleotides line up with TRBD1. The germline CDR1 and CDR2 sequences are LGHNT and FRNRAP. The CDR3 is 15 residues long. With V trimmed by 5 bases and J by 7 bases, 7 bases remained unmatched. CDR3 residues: CASGPYQGANSPLHF. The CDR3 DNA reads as TGTGCTAGTGGTCCCTACCAGGGGGCGAATTCACCCCTCCACTTT. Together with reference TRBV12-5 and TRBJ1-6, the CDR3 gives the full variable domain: DARVTQTPRHKVTEMGQEVTMRCQPILGHNTVFWYRQTMMQGLELLAYFRNRAPLDDSGMPKDRFSAEMPDATLATLKIQPSEPRDSAVYFCASGPYQGANSPLHFGNGTRLTVT.

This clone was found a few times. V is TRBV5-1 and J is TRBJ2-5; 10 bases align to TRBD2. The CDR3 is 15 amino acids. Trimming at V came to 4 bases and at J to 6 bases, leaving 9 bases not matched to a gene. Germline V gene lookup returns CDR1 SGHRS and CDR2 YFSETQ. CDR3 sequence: CASSPERGGEQTQYF. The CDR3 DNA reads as TGCGCCAGCAGCCCGGAGCGGGGGGGCGAGCAGACCCAGTACTTC.